This T cell receptor (beta chain) was recorded in a study of cytomegalovirus exposure and HLA in healthy donors. Whole-study findings and limits: A later analysis, which compared TCR beta chains of equal frequency, found the HLA-associated ones more clonally expanded. About 87% or about 30% of the time was how often most TCR beta V segments were productive, according to an earlier analysis. Of the V segments, some could not be distinguished, including TRBV6-2 and TRBV6-3, and were excluded.

This CDR3 region has 16 residues. V shed 2 bases and J shed 4 bases, with 16 bases lying between them. Germline CDR1 SNHLY, CDR2 FYNNEI. The PCR had 60 Vbeta and 13 Jbeta primers. Assay used: immunoSEQ multiplex PCR; TCRdb lists only in-frame clones, some missing. The sample yields approximately 240,000 clones, about 80% seen once. With respect to this clone: The target antigen is unknown.

The TCR originated in a woman in her 40s in good health and CMV-seronegative. This rearrangement joins TRBV2 to TRBJ2-3; perhaps TRBD1 as D (5 bases). The sequenced sample consisted of PBMCs. CDR3 sequence reads: CASSERGRATADTQYF. In DNA form, the CDR3 reads TGTGCCAGCAGTGAAAGGGGCAGGGCAACTGCAGATACGCAGTATTTT.